This entry lists 9 T cell receptor beta chains sequenced from one sample in a study of blood T cell repertoires in COVID-19. The data were produced by immunoSEQ multiplex PCR, yet TCRdb's version contains in-frame clones alone and is incomplete. Here the sample spans under 450,000 clones, around 88% being singletons. The sequenced sample consisted of peripheral blood. The receptor set was obtained from a woman aged 45-60 years with COVID-19, enrolled during active disease.

The chain has TRBV7-6 and TRBJ2-5, with 10 bases fitting TRBD2. The CDR3 consists of 16 residues. CDR1 and CDR2 (germline): SGHVS, FNYEAQ. V dropped 8 bases and J dropped 7; count of bases not matched to a gene: 16. CDR3 residues: CASSPFLAGEEGTQYF. The CDR3 DNA follows: TGTGCCAGCTCCCCCTTCCTAGCGGGGGAGGAGGGGACCCAGTACTTC.

The chain employs TRBV5-1 and TRBJ1-1; D might be TRBD1 (6 bases). This CDR3 spans 13 amino acids. CDR1 and CDR2 (germline): SGHRS, YFSETQ. V lost 7 bases, J lost 6 bases, and 16 bases lay in between. The DNA for the CDR3 is TGCGCCAGCGGAAAAACAGGGAGGGCTGAAGCTTTCTTT. Protein: CASGKTGRAEAFF.

This rearrangement joins TRBV7-6 to TRBJ1-4; 7 bases fit TRBD1. The V gene end was trimmed by 6 bases and the J gene end by 4 bases; junction bases not matched to a gene: 8. Germline values: CDR1 SGHVS, CDR2 FNYEAQ. The CDR3 is 15 amino acids. The CDR3 DNA follows: TGTGCCAGCAGGCAAGGACAGGCCATTAATGAAAAACTGTTTTTT. Protein product: CASRQGQAINEKLFF.

This chain uses TRBV7-9 with TRBJ1-1, with 7 nucleotides matching TRBD1. This CDR3 is 13 amino acids long. J gave up 5 bases and V 6 bases, and 6 bases lay outside the gene matches. Germline-derived CDR1 and CDR2 are SEHNR and FQNEAQ (reference sequence). The CDR3 sequence is CASRHPQGTEAFF. Written as DNA, the CDR3 is TGTGCCAGCAGACACCCACAGGGGACTGAAGCTTTCTTT.

V usage is TRBV4-1 and J usage is TRBJ2-7, with TRBD1 identical over 7 bases. The CDR3 covers 16 residues. The V gene's germline CDR1 is MGHRA and CDR2 YSYEKL. J gave up 4 bases and V 2 bases, and 11 bases lay outside the gene matches. This chain's CDR3 is CASSQSAAGTAYEQYF. The CDR3 DNA is TGCGCCAGCAGCCAAAGTGCCGCTGGGACAGCGTACGAGCAGTACTTC.

A single count supports this clone. The chain couples TRBV19 to TRBJ2-7; tentative D call: TRBD1 (6 bases). In germline, CDR1 is LNHDA, CDR2 SQIVND (reference sequence). This CDR3 region has 14 residues. The ends were cut back, 1 base at V and 1 base at J, with 8 bases in the middle. CDR3 bases: TGTGCCAGTAGTATAGGAGGGGGTTCCTACGAGCAGTACTTC. This translates into CASSIGGGSYEQYF.

The chain carries TRBV28 and TRBJ2-7; no clear D gene. Germline-derived CDR1 and CDR2 are MDHEN and SYDVKM. The CDR3 is made up of 12 amino acids. Trimming removed 11 bases from V and 4 bases from J, with 15 bases in between. This CDR3 reads CASSSTQYEQYF. The CDR3 DNA is TGTGCCTCCTCATCCACCCAGTACGAGCAGTACTTC.

The chain joins TRBV19 to TRBJ2-7, with D perhaps matching TRBD1 (5 bases). The CDR3 runs to 12 residues. Trimming took 5 bases from V and 4 from J, leaving 9 bases between them. Germline V gene lookup returns CDR1 LNHDA and CDR2 SQIVND (reference sequence). The CDR3 loop reads CASSGRGYEQYF. The CDR3 nucleotides are TGTGCCAGTAGTGGAAGGGGATACGAGCAGTACTTC.

The chain carries TRBV6-4 and TRBJ2-3; possibly TRBD1 for D (6 bases). V lost 6 bases, J lost 0 bases, and 19 bases lay in between. This CDR3 has 17 amino acids. Looked up from germline, CDR1 is MRHNA and CDR2 is SNTAGT. For the CDR3, the DNA is TGTGCCAGCAGCCGTTCAACGGACAGTTCTAGCACAGATACGCAGTATTTT. Its translation: CASSRSTDSSSTDTQYF.